Presented here are 29 T cell receptor beta chains from one specimen sequenced in a study of beta chain features in type 1 diabetes. Expressed TCRB transcripts were sequenced because the entire RNA isolate underwent reverse transcription. This table comes from immunoSEQ multiplex PCR, and its TCRdb copy is limited to in-frame clones, with some not included. The data contain some 220,000 clones, 11% of them seen just once; the ten biggest clones take up less than 1.5%. The sequencing input was central memory CD4+ T cells from blood. Receptor source: a man between 18 and 35 years old in good health.

This clone was counted between two and nine times. The CDR3 DNA sequence: TGTGCCTGGGAGCGGGAGGGGTACAATGAGCAGTTCTTC. Protein sequence: CAWEREGYNEQFF. J is TRBJ2-1 and V is TRBV30; 10 nucleotides align to TRBD2. The CDR3 length is 13 residues. Germline V gives CDR1 GTSNPN, CDR2 SVGIG (reference sequence). The trim removed 5 bases at V and 4 bases at J, leaving 2 bases unmatched.

This clone was recorded a few times. V is TRBV10-3 and J is TRBJ2-3, with D perhaps TRBD2 (6 bases). The CDR3 has 16 amino acids. V lost 2 bases to trimming and J lost 5 bases, with 17 bases between them. Germline CDR1 reads ENHRY; CDR2 reads SYGVKD. The chain's CDR3 is CAISEVVAGKLDTQYF. CDR3 bases: TGTGCCATCAGTGAGGTGGTGGCGGGAAAACTAGATACGCAGTATTTT.

This clone was seen just once. The chain has TRBV27 and TRBJ1-5; D is unresolved. The germline V gene encodes CDR1 MNHEY and CDR2 SMNVEV (reference sequence). The CDR3 extends over 13 amino acids. Trimming cost V 8 bases and J 3 bases, with 11 bases left between them. Here the CDR3 reads CASAADLNQPQHF. The DNA for the CDR3 is TGTGCCAGCGCGGCAGATCTCAATCAGCCCCAGCATTTT.

The rearrangement joins TRBV15 to TRBJ2-1; unclear D gene. The V end lost 0 bases, the J end lost 6 bases, and 6 bases lay between the germline ends. This CDR3 has 13 residues. Looked up from germline, CDR1 is LNHNV and CDR2 is YYDKDF (reference sequence). CDR3 sequence: CATSRDPGNEQFF. DNA for the CDR3: TGTGCCACCAGCAGAGACCCGGGCAATGAGCAGTTCTTC.

The rearrangement links TRBV2 to TRBJ1-4; unclear D gene. Per germline, CDR1 SNHLY and CDR2 FYNNEI. CDR3 size: 13 residues. The V end was cut by 8 bases, the J end by 8 bases, with 15 bases between. The CDR3 sequence: CASSGGPDEKLFF. The CDR3 nucleotides read TGTGCCAGCTCCGGAGGACCGGACGAAAAACTGTTTTTT.

The V and J genes are TRBV7-9 and TRBJ2-1; 11 bases align to TRBD2. The CDR3 is 14 residues long. CDR1 is SEHNR and CDR2 is FQNEAQ in the germline V gene (reference sequence). The ends lost 3 bases at V and 8 bases at J; junction bases unmatched: 3. The CDR3 DNA follows: TGTGCCAGCAGCTTCACTAGCGGGAGCTATGAGCAGTTCTTC. It is translated as CASSFTSGSYEQFF.

The table lists this clone with a few counts. The chain recombines TRBV30 with TRBJ2-2; no reliable D call. V gave up 0 bases and J gave up 3 bases, with 14 bases separating them. The CDR3 contains 16 residues. Germline V gives CDR1 GTSNPN, CDR2 SVGIG (reference sequence). DNA for the CDR3: TGTGCCTGGAGTGTATCGGGCAGCCTTTACACCGGGGAGCTGTTTTTT. Protein sequence: CAWSVSGSLYTGELFF.

In this sample, this clone turned up a few times. V usage is TRBV19 and J usage is TRBJ2-7, with TRBD1 identical over 7 bases. The germline CDR1 and CDR2 sequences are LNHDA and SQIVND (reference sequence). The CDR3 extends over 13 amino acids. Trimming removed 3 bases from V and 6 bases from J; junction bases left unmatched: 5. The CDR3 is CASSIAQGTEQYF. The CDR3 nucleotides read TGTGCCAGTAGTATCGCACAGGGGACCGAGCAGTACTTC. The full variable domain, completed using reference TRBV19 and TRBJ2-7, is DGGITQSPKYLFRKEGQNVTLSCEQNLNHDAMYWYRQDPGQGLRLIYYSQIVNDFQKGDIAEGYSVSREKKESFPLTVTSAQKNPTAFYLCASSIAQGTEQYFGPGTRLTVT.

The V and J genes are TRBV9 and TRBJ2-1, with unresolved D. Between the trimmed V and J ends, which lost 0 bases and 9 bases, there was a span of 10 bases. The CDR3 spans 13 residues. Germline lookup yields CDR1 SGDLS and CDR2 YYNGEE. CDR3 residues: CASSVEQISEQFF. Here the CDR3 DNA reads TGTGCCAGCAGCGTAGAACAGATCAGTGAGCAGTTCTTC.

This sequence joins TRBV7-9 and TRBJ2-7; D not certain. V lost 4 bases to trimming and J lost 0 bases, with 13 bases between them. Germline V CDR1 and CDR2: SEHNR, FQNEAQ (reference sequence). The CDR3 sequence is 15 residues long. This CDR3 reads CASSSRKLLSYEQYF. Here the CDR3 DNA reads TGTGCCAGCAGCTCCCGAAAGCTACTCTCCTACGAGCAGTACTTC.

This clone was recorded a few times. The V gene is TRBV7-2, the J gene TRBJ2-4, with unresolved D. V was pared by 4 bases and J by 7 bases, with 14 bases between. CDR3 size: 14 residues. Germline CDR1 and CDR2: SGHTA and FQGNSA. CDR3 sequence reads: CASSSTHQGNIQYF. CDR3 nucleotide sequence: TGTGCCAGCAGCTCCACCCACCAAGGGAACATTCAGTACTTC. Filled out from reference TRBV7-2 and TRBJ2-4, the complete variable domain reads GAGVSQSPSNKVTEKGKDVELRCDPISGHTALYWYRQSLGQGLEFLIYFQGNSAPDKSGLPSDRFSAERTGGSVSTLTIQRTQQEDSAVYLCASSSTHQGNIQYFGAGTRLSVL.

This chain joins TRBV2 and TRBJ2-5; TRBD2 might be the D (5 bases). The V and J ends lost 5 bases and 5 bases respectively, with 15 bases between them. The CDR3 has 14 amino acids. Germline V gene sequence: CDR1 SNHLY, CDR2 FYNNEI. CDR3 nucleotides: TGTGCCAGCAGTCCTTCGAGGGTAGGGGAGACCCAGTACTTC. This gives the protein CASSPSRVGETQYF.

The chain couples TRBV10-3 to TRBJ2-7, with D tentatively TRBD1 (5 bases). The length of the CDR3 is 15 residues. The V gene's germline CDR1 is ENHRY and CDR2 SYGVKD. The V end lost 5 bases, the J end lost 0 bases, and 14 bases lay between the germline ends. The CDR3 DNA sequence: TGTGCCATCAGTCGTAGTGCAGGGCCCTCCTACGAGCAGTACTTC. Its translation is CAISRSAGPSYEQYF.

This clone was counted a few times. This chain joins TRBV10-3 and TRBJ2-1; 7 bases are a match to TRBD2. J was trimmed by 8 bases and V by 4 bases; bases with no gene match: 5. Germline assignment: CDR1 ENHRY and CDR2 SYGVKD. The CDR3 is 13 residues long. CDR3 nucleotide sequence: TGTGCCATCAGTGCCCCGGGGAGGGATGAGCAGTTCTTC. Amino acid sequence: CAISAPGRDEQFF.

In this sample, this clone turned up a few times. The CDR3 DNA follows: TGTGCCAGCAGTGGGGGACAGGGGGCGAATGAGCAGTTCTTC. It translates to CASSGGQGANEQFF. V and J are TRBV25-1 and TRBJ2-1, with 12 bases identical to TRBD1. The CDR3 is 14 residues long. Germline V lookup: CDR1 MGHDK, CDR2 SYGVNS. The J segment lost 7 bases and the V segment lost 4 bases, leaving 2 bases of the junction unmatched.

This clone was seen more than once but under ten times. The V gene is TRBV4-1, the J gene TRBJ2-7; D call uncertain. Trimming shortened V by 5 bases and J by 7 bases, and 9 bases separated the two germline ends. CDR3 length: 11 residues. Germline V gives CDR1 MGHRA, CDR2 YSYEKL. The CDR3 sequence is CASSEFKEQYF. CDR3 in DNA: TGCGCCAGCAGCGAATTTAAAGAGCAGTACTTC.

The V call is TRBV6-1, the J call TRBJ1-2; no definite D call. From germline, CDR1 is MNHNS and CDR2 SASEGT. The CDR3 is made up of 14 amino acids. Deletions cut 2 bases from V and 0 bases from J, with 7 bases between. The chain's CDR3 is CASSEFGANYGYTF. CDR3 in DNA: TGTGCCAGCAGTGAATTCGGCGCTAACTATGGCTACACCTTC.

This clone was detected ten times or more. At the DNA level, this CDR3 is encoded by other sequences in the same sample as well. The chain combines TRBV5-4 with TRBJ2-5; 11 bases agree with TRBD2. The length of the CDR3 is 15 residues. Germline assignment: CDR1 SGHNT and CDR2 YYREEE (reference sequence). V dropped 4 bases and J dropped 2; count of bases not matched to a gene: 4. CDR3 loop: CASSRGTSGQETQYF. CDR3 nucleotides: TGTGCCAGCAGCCGCGGGACTAGCGGACAAGAGACCCAGTACTTC.

This clone turned up a few times. CDR3 region: CAWRQTGLATDTQYF. CDR3 sequence (DNA): TGTGCCTGGAGGCAGACAGGGCTGGCGACAGATACGCAGTATTTT. The J gene is TRBJ2-3, the V gene TRBV30; 7 bases match TRBD1. The germline V gene has CDR1 GTSNPN and CDR2 SVGIG (reference sequence). The length of the CDR3 is 15 residues. Germline trimming cut 3 bases from V and 3 bases from J; bases unmatched to any gene: 9.

The table lists this clone with a few counts. The V and J genes are TRBV5-4 and TRBJ2-1, with TRBD2 matching over 9 bases. CDR3 length: 14 amino acids. J was trimmed by 4 bases and V by 4 bases; bases with no gene match: 3. CDR1 is SGHNT, CDR2 YYREEE, per germline (reference sequence). Written as DNA, the CDR3 is TGTGCCAGCAGCCCGGGACTAGCTTACAATGAGCAGTTCTTC. As protein: CASSPGLAYNEQFF.

This clone was found a few times. The CDR3 DNA sequence: TGCAGCGCCAGACTAGGGACAGAAGGATACGAGCAGTACTTC. The encoded protein is CSARLGTEGYEQYF. V is TRBV29-1 and J is TRBJ2-7; possible D gene TRBD1, 7 bases. V lost 7 bases and J 4 bases, leaving 20 bases between the germline ends. Germline CDR1 SQVTM, CDR2 ANQGSEA. This CDR3 has 14 amino acids.

This clone was counted ten times or more. The chain links TRBV30 to TRBJ2-3; the match to TRBD2 covers 9 bases. The J segment lost 9 bases and the V segment lost 0 bases, leaving 13 bases of the junction unmatched. The germline V gene has CDR1 GTSNPN and CDR2 SVGIG (reference sequence). The CDR3 is 16 residues long. In nucleotides, the CDR3 is TGTGCCTGGAGTGTACTTAAGCGGGAGGACCCTATCACGCAGTATTTT. Translation: CAWSVLKREDPITQYF. Combining the CDR3 with reference TRBV30 and TRBJ2-3 gives the whole variable domain SQTIHQWPATLVQPVGSPLSLECTVEGTSNPNLYWYRQAAGRGLQLLFYSVGIGQISSEVPQNLSASRPQDRQFILSSKKLLLSDSGFYLCAWSVLKREDPITQYFGPGTRLTVL.

A few counts support this clone. The genes are TRBV5-4 and TRBJ2-1; 11 bases agree with TRBD1. The germline CDR1 and CDR2 sequences are SGHNT and YYREEE (reference sequence). The CDR3 runs 14 residues. V lost 6 bases and J lost 7; bases outside the gene matches: 6. CDR3 coding DNA: TGTGCCAGCACCATGGGACAGGGGGGGAATGAGCAGTTCTTC. This encodes CASTMGQGGNEQFF.

The rearrangement joins TRBV11-2 to TRBJ2-1, with 12 bases identical to TRBD2. The germline gives CDR1 SGHAT, CDR2 FQNNGV. The CDR3 runs to 16 residues. Germline trimming cut 4 bases from V and 2 bases from J; bases unmatched to any gene: 3. CDR3 region: CASSSSSGRAYNEQFF. The CDR3 DNA reads TGTGCCAGCAGCTCCTCTAGCGGGAGGGCCTACAATGAGCAGTTCTTC.

The V and J genes are TRBV25-1 and TRBJ2-1; 10 nucleotides align to TRBD2. V lost 4 bases and J lost 6; bases outside the gene matches: 3. The length of the CDR3 is 14 residues. Per germline, CDR1 MGHDK and CDR2 SYGVNS. CDR3 protein: CASSGLAGVNEQFF. The DNA of the CDR3 is TGTGCCAGCAGTGGTCTAGCGGGAGTCAATGAGCAGTTCTTC.

V is TRBV6-6 and J is TRBJ2-6, with a weak D call TRBD1 (6 bases). Germline CDR1 reads MNHNY; CDR2 reads SVGAGI (reference sequence). This CDR3 is 15 amino acids long. V was cut by 2 bases and J by 4 bases, with 9 bases left in between. CDR3 loop: CASSYLGAGANVLTF. CDR3 bases: TGTGCCAGCAGTTACCTGGGGGCCGGGGCCAACGTCCTGACTTTC.

V is TRBV10-3 and J is TRBJ2-2, with 7 bases that match TRBD1. CDR1 is ENHRY, CDR2 SYGVKD, per germline. CDR3 size: 15 residues. V shed 0 bases and J 5 bases; nucleotides not matched to a gene: 3. The CDR3 sequence: CAISESQGRTGELFF. The CDR3 coding sequence is TGTGCCATCAGTGAGTCACAGGGGCGGACCGGGGAGCTGTTTTTT.

The table lists this clone with many counts. J is TRBJ2-1 and V is TRBV19; possible D gene TRBD2, 7 bases. The germline V gene encodes CDR1 LNHDA and CDR2 SQIVND (reference sequence). V lost 11 bases and J 6 bases, leaving 11 bases between the germline ends. This CDR3 is 11 amino acids long. In DNA form, the CDR3 reads TGTGCCGGGGAGGGGGGCAATGAGCAGTTCTTC. It codes for CAGEGGNEQFF.

This clone was detected only a few times. Other DNA sequences of this sample code for an identical CDR3. The chain joins TRBV7-2 to TRBJ2-3, with TRBD2 identical over 9 bases. The germline CDR1 and CDR2 sequences are SGHTA and FQGNSA. CDR3 length: 16 residues. The V gene end was trimmed by 1 base and the J gene end by 4 bases; junction bases not matched to a gene: 6. The CDR3: CASSLGLAGAADTQYF. The CDR3 coding sequence is TGTGCCAGCAGCTTAGGGTTAGCGGGAGCAGCAGATACGCAGTATTTT.